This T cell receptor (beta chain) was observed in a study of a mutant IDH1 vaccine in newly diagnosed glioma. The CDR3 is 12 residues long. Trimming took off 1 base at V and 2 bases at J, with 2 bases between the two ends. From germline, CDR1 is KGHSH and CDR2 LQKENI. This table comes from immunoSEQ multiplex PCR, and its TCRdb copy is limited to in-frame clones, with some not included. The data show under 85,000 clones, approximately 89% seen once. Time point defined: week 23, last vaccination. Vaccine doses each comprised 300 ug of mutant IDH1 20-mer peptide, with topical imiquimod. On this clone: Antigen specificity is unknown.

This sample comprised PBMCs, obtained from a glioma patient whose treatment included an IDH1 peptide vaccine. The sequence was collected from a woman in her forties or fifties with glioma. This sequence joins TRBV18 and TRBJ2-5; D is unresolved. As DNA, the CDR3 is TGTGCCAGCTCACCACGTCAAGAGACCCAGTACTTC. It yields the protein CASSPRQETQYF.